This note documents a single TCR beta chain sequence. The data are from a study of technical replicates of blood from a handful of donors. This CDR3 comprises 13 residues. Trimming stripped 1 base from V and 4 bases from J, with 8 bases between. The germline gives CDR1 PRHDT, CDR2 FYEKMQ (reference sequence). Method: immunoSEQ multiplex PCR; TCRdb's copy keeps in-frame clones and lacks some. The sample holds roughly 62,000 clones, roughly 91% seen once. Specimen: PBMCs. The TCR comes from a human donor in good health. Some clones in this sample may be carry-over from other donors' samples. V and J are TRBV13 and TRBJ2-7; no firm D call. The CDR3 region is CASSLEQSYEQYF. The DNA of the CDR3 is TGTGCCAGCAGCTTAGAACAATCTTACGAGCAGTACTTC.